Sequencing of this TCR beta chain was carried out in a study of T cell changes during pregnancy in multiple sclerosis. The table came from immunoSEQ multiplex PCR; TCRdb's copy has only in-frame clones and leaves some out. The table records approximately 30,000 clones, roughly 87% of them present only once. CDR1 SNHLY and CDR2 FYNNEI come from the germline V gene. The CDR3 contains 15 residues. V was clipped by 6 bases and J by 6 bases; unmatched bases: 10. The chain has TRBV2 and TRBJ1-1; 10 positions match TRBD1. The sequencing used CD4+ T cells from peripheral blood mononuclear cells, collected in the second trimester of pregnancy. This sequence originates from a female donor with multiple sclerosis, enrolled in a pregnancy study. CDR3 sequence reads: CASRNTGTGVAEAFF. Here the CDR3 DNA reads TGTGCCAGCAGGAATACCGGGACAGGGGTTGCTGAAGCTTTCTTT.